This TCR beta chain is from a study of CD8 T cells in ankylosing spondylitis. Whole-study results and caveats: Disease-associated clonotypes exhibited CD8+ identity and were relatively infrequent in peripheral blood. What appeared characteristic of ankylosing spondylitis blood was a TCR beta motif of about eight highly homologous variants. Reportedly, matched ankylosing spondylitis synovial fluid was significantly enriched for disease-linked clones. Past studies reported some motif variants in reactive arthritis synovial fluid and blood.

In the case of this clonotype: Its specificity is unknown.

In making TCR beta libraries, quantitative 5'-RACE with molecular barcodes was used. TCRdb redid the calling of the 5' RACE reads with MiXCR, one entry per CDR3 protein. The profile shows 130,000 or so distinct CDR3 sequences, more than 15% of them singletons. The receptor was isolated from a male donor with ankylosing spondylitis. The sequenced sample consisted of blood, either unsorted or a sorted T cell fraction (not recorded which).

Here the CDR3 DNA reads TGTGCCAGCAGTTTTCAGGGAAAGACCCAGTACTTC. Protein product: CASSFQGKTQYF. This chain connects TRBV28 to TRBJ2-5, with D maybe TRBD1 (5 bases). Germline loops: CDR1 MDHEN, CDR2 SYDVKM. V was clipped by 3 bases and J by 6 bases, with 8 bases between them. The CDR3 runs 12 residues. Combining the CDR3 with reference TRBV28 and TRBJ2-5 gives the whole variable domain DVKVTQSSRYLVKRTGEKVFLECVQDMDHENMFWYRQDPGLGLRLIYFSYDVKMKEKGDIPEGYSVSREKKERFSLILESASTNQTSMYLCASSFQGKTQYFGPGTRLLVL.